One and the same sample provided the 26 T cell receptor beta chains below, sequenced in a study of human T cells and chemical hapten exposure. MiXCR was run by TCRdb on the RACE reads, yielding one entry per CDR3 protein. Among approximately 120,000 distinct CDR3 sequences, 9.2% were seen once, and the ten largest hold 3% to 4%. Time point denoted: patch test 2, 6 weeks after DPC sensitization. The sample's treatment: therapeutic diphenylcyclopropenone sensitization with weekly scalp DPC. The material was whole blood, obtained in connection with sensitization to the hapten diphenylcyclopropenone (DPC). These receptors all come from a woman aged 40 to 55 with alopecia areata. Some clones in this sample may be carry-over from other donors' samples.

The rearrangement links TRBV5-4 to TRBJ2-3; 9 bases fit TRBD2. Trimming took 4 bases from V and 2 from J; bases not matched to a gene: 5. This CDR3 comprises 15 residues. Germline CDR1 SGHNT, CDR2 YYREEE (reference sequence). The CDR3 nucleotides read TGTGCCAGCAGCCCTCGACTAGCGGTCACAGATACGCAGTATTTT. This codes for CASSPRLAVTDTQYF.

In its sample, this clonotype was seen a few times. V and J are TRBV7-9 and TRBJ1-6, with D possibly matching TRBD1 (5 bases). The CDR3 covers 14 residues. Per germline, CDR1 SEHNR and CDR2 FQNEAQ (reference sequence). Deletions cut 5 bases from V and 9 bases from J, with 14 bases between. As DNA, the CDR3 is TGTGCCAGCAGCGTCGGGACGGTCGTTTCACCCCTCCACTTT. Protein sequence: CASSVGTVVSPLHF.

V is TRBV14 and J is TRBJ1-2, with D perhaps TRBD1 (6 bases). Germline lookup yields CDR1 SGHDN and CDR2 FVKESK. V was pared by 0 bases and J by 5 bases, with 16 bases between. The CDR3 extends over 16 amino acids. CDR3 bases: TGTGCCAGCAGCCAAGATGGGAACAGGGACACATATGGCTACACCTTC. The encoded protein is CASSQDGNRDTYGYTF.

This clonotype was observed a handful of times. The chain uses TRBV4-1 and TRBJ1-5, with 7 nucleotides matching TRBD1. This CDR3 region has 15 residues. V was pared by 4 bases and J by 1 base, with 4 bases of the junction left unmatched. The germline CDR1 and CDR2 sequences are MGHRA and YSYEKL. The CDR3 spells CASSRGTASNQPQHF. CDR3 bases: TGCGCCAGCAGCCGAGGGACAGCAAGCAATCAGCCCCAGCATTTT.

The table lists this clonotype with many counts. The chain employs TRBV7-2 and TRBJ2-4; D perhaps matches TRBD1 (6 bases). The V gene lost 0 bases and the J gene lost 2 bases, with 11 bases spanning the gap. This CDR3 has 16 residues. Germline-derived CDR1 and CDR2 are SGHTA and FQGNSA. The CDR3 region is CASSLAGADPKNIQYF. CDR3 in DNA: TGTGCCAGCAGCTTAGCGGGGGCGGACCCCAAAAACATTCAGTACTTC.

The gene calls are TRBV6-5 and TRBJ1-3, with D unresolved. The CDR3 length is 18 residues. Germline V CDR1 and CDR2: MNHEY, SVGAGI. V lost 4 bases to trimming and J lost 0 bases, with 19 bases between them. The CDR3 nucleotides read TGTGCCAGCAGTTCCGGATGGCTCCCTCTTTCCTCTGGAAACACCATATATTTT. This codes for CASSSGWLPLSSGNTIYF.

This clonotype was seen only a few times. V gene TRBV6-2 or TRBV6-3 combines with J gene TRBJ2-5; 8 bases are shared with TRBD2. The CDR3 is 18 amino acids. Germline values: CDR1 MNHEY, CDR2 SVGEGT. Losses at the gene ends were 0 bases for V and 2 bases for J; bases not matched to a gene: 11. DNA of the CDR3: TGTGCCAGCAGTTACTCGAATGGCCAGCGGGGGACTCAAGAGACCCAGTACTTC. As protein: CASSYSNGQRGTQETQYF.

This clonotype was seen many times. V gene TRBV15 combines with J gene TRBJ1-1; TRBD1 aligns across 8 bases. The CDR3 length is 21 residues. The germline CDR1 and CDR2 sequences are LNHNV and YYDKDF (reference sequence). V was clipped by 7 bases and J by 0 bases; unmatched bases: 25. CDR3 sequence (DNA): TGTGCCACCACCTCCTCGACAGGGGAAAGGTATAAGGCGAGCATGAACACTGAAGCTTTCTTT. It specifies CATTSSTGERYKASMNTEAFF.

Ten or more counts support this clonotype. The genes are TRBV9 and TRBJ2-3, with D perhaps matching TRBD1 or TRBD2 (5 bases each). CDR1 and CDR2 from the germline V gene are SGDLS and YYNGEE. The CDR3 consists of 14 residues. V lost 0 bases and J lost 2, with 7 bases in between. In DNA form, the CDR3 reads TGTGCCAGCAGCGTAGGGGGGTTCACAGATACGCAGTATTTT. Protein product: CASSVGGFTDTQYF.

This rearrangement joins TRBV7-2 to TRBJ2-2; TRBD2 might be the D (5 bases). The CDR3 consists of 14 residues. Trimming stripped 5 bases from V and 3 bases from J, with 10 bases between. Germline CDR1 is SGHTA and CDR2 is FQGNSA. The CDR3 loop is CASSLQRYTGELFF. DNA of the CDR3: TGTGCCAGCAGCCTACAGCGGTACACCGGGGAGCTGTTTTTT.

This chain connects TRBV5-4 to TRBJ2-3; 9 nucleotides line up with TRBD1. Losses at the gene ends were 5 bases for V and 6 bases for J; bases not matched to a gene: 4. The CDR3 has 13 residues. Germline CDR1 is SGHNT and CDR2 is YYREEE (reference sequence). CDR3 bases: TGTGCCAGCAGTGGACAGGGGAACGATACGCAGTATTTT. Translated, it gives CASSGQGNDTQYF. Full variable domain (remainder filled in from reference TRBV5-4 and TRBJ2-3): ETGVTQSPTHLIKTRGQQVTLRCSSQSGHNTVSWYQQALGQGPQFIFQYYREEENGRGNFPPRFSGLQFPNYSSELNVNALELDDSALYLCASSGQGNDTQYFGPGTRLTVL.

This clonotype was counted at least ten times. This chain connects TRBV6-5 to TRBJ1-4; 9 nucleotides match TRBD1. Germline V gene lookup returns CDR1 MNHEY and CDR2 SVGAGI. This CDR3 has 17 amino acids. Germline trimming cut 6 bases from V and 6 bases from J; bases unmatched to any gene: 14. As DNA, the CDR3 is TGTGCCAGCAGCTCCGGGACAGGGACCCTTGCATATGAAAAACTGTTTTTT. Translated: CASSSGTGTLAYEKLFF.

The table lists this clonotype with a few counts. V usage is TRBV20-1 and J usage is TRBJ1-4; 9 bases are a match to TRBD1. The CDR3 has 18 residues. In germline, CDR1 is DFQATT, CDR2 SNEGSKA (reference sequence). V lost 3 bases to trimming and J lost 0 bases; unmatched junction nucleotides: 11. DNA of the CDR3: TGCAGTGCTAGGGACCCGAACAGGGGGCCAGCAACTAATGAAAAACTGTTTTTT. Protein sequence: CSARDPNRGPATNEKLFF.

This clonotype was counted only a few times. V is TRBV5-1 and J is TRBJ2-3; no reliable D call. CDR1 and CDR2 from the germline V gene are SGHRS and YFSETQ. The V gene lost 1 base and the J gene lost 4 bases, with 10 bases spanning the gap. The CDR3 sequence is 14 residues long. The CDR3 region has the DNA TGCGCCAGCAGCTTGTTCCAGGCGCCAGATACGCAGTATTTT. This encodes CASSLFQAPDTQYF.

The J gene is TRBJ1-1, the V gene TRBV6-1; possibly TRBD1 for D (6 bases). Germline CDR1 is MNHNS and CDR2 is SASEGT. The CDR3 runs to 16 residues. V lost 3 bases, J lost 4 bases, and 18 bases lay in between. CDR3 amino acids: CASSERGGLISTEAFF. The CDR3 nucleotides are TGTGCCAGCAGTGAGCGGGGGGGCTTGATCAGCACTGAAGCTTTCTTT.

This clonotype occurred many times. This rearrangement joins TRBV29-1 to TRBJ2-5; 14 bases agree with TRBD2. CDR1 is SQVTM, CDR2 ANQGSEA, per germline. The CDR3 is 18 residues long. Unmatched junction bases numbered 16, after V lost 6 bases and J lost 4 bases. The CDR3 bases are TGCAGCGTCGCCCCCCTGACTAGCGGGGGGGCCGGAGGAGAGACCCAGTACTTC. Encoded protein: CSVAPLTSGGAGGETQYF.

This clonotype was detected many times. The gene calls are TRBV6-6 and TRBJ1-5; D not certain. V lost 7 bases to trimming and J lost 0 bases, with 10 bases between them. The germline CDR1 and CDR2 sequences are MNHNY and SVGAGI (reference sequence). The CDR3 totals 14 residues. The CDR3 region is CASMAGGSNQPQHF. The CDR3 bases are TGTGCCAGCATGGCGGGAGGTAGCAATCAGCCCCAGCATTTT.

Ten or more counts support this clonotype. CDR3 amino acids: CASSPSGQGILSYNSPLHF. The CDR3, as DNA: TGTGCCAGCAGTCCCTCGGGACAGGGGATATTGTCCTATAATTCACCCCTCCACTTT. J is TRBJ1-6 and V is TRBV12-3 or TRBV12-4, with TRBD1 matching over 10 bases. V gave up 5 bases and J gave up 1 base; unmatched junction bases: 11. The CDR3 is 19 amino acids.

Many counts were recorded for this clonotype. The V and J genes are TRBV5-1 and TRBJ1-2; 7 bases map to TRBD1. Germline CDR1 reads SGHRS; CDR2 reads YFSETQ. The CDR3 runs to 13 residues. V lost 3 bases and J lost 5; bases outside the gene matches: 4. CDR3: CASSSGQAYGYTF. The CDR3 nucleotides read TGCGCCAGCAGCTCCGGACAGGCGTATGGCTACACCTTC.

V is TRBV11-2 and J is TRBJ1-2, with D maybe TRBD1 (5 bases). The germline CDR1 and CDR2 sequences are SGHAT and FQNNGV. Trimming pared 5 bases from V and 3 bases from J, leaving 19 bases between. This CDR3 is 16 amino acids long. The CDR3 coding sequence is TGTGCCAGCAGCACCACCGGGACTTCGACCCACTATGGCTACACCTTC. Encoded protein: CASSTTGTSTHYGYTF.

This clonotype was seen repeatedly, ten times or more. V and J are TRBV6-2 or TRBV6-3 and TRBJ1-5, with TRBD1 as a possible D gene (6 bases). Trimming pared 5 bases from V and 4 bases from J, leaving 18 bases between. Germline V gives CDR1 MNHEY, CDR2 SVGEGT. The CDR3 contains 16 residues. Here the CDR3 reads CASSARQALGNQPQHF. DNA for the CDR3: TGTGCCAGCAGTGCCAGACAGGCCTTGGGGAATCAGCCCCAGCATTTT.

This clonotype has just a few counts. The V gene is TRBV27, the J gene TRBJ1-5, with 10 bases lining up with TRBD1. Germline V gives CDR1 MNHEY, CDR2 SMNVEV (reference sequence). V lost 5 bases and J lost 5; bases outside the gene matches: 6. The CDR3 contains 15 residues. CDR3 coding DNA: TGTGCCAGCAGTCCATGGACAGGGGGAGATCAGCCCCAGCATTTT. Its protein product is CASSPWTGGDQPQHF.

This clonotype was detected ten times or more. This sequence joins TRBV13 and TRBJ2-7; TRBD1 matches at 7 bases. The CDR3 has 15 amino acids. Germline CDR1 PRHDT, CDR2 FYEKMQ (reference sequence). With 5 bases clipped from V and 6 bases from J, the junction kept 13 bases outside the gene matches. CDR3 bases: TGTGCCAGCAGCATGACAGGGTGGAGGTCGAGCGAGCAGTACTTC. It specifies CASSMTGWRSSEQYF. The entire variable domain, with the rest obtained from reference TRBV13 and TRBJ2-7, is as follows: AAGVIQSPRHLIKEKRETATLKCYPIPRHDTVYWYQQGPGQDPQFLISFYEKMQSDKGSIPDRFSAQQFSDYHSELNMSSLELGDSALYFCASSMTGWRSSEQYFGPGTRLTVT.

This clonotype has at least ten counts. The chain links TRBV20-1 to TRBJ2-7; D ambiguous. Germline-derived CDR1 and CDR2 are DFQATT and SNEGSKA (reference sequence). The CDR3 spans 12 residues. Trimming left V 4 bases short and J 0 bases short, with 7 bases between. In DNA form, the CDR3 reads TGCAGTGCTACCGGGCACTCCTACGAGCAGTACTTC. Encoded protein: CSATGHSYEQYF.

This clonotype was counted a few times. The chain links TRBV11-2 to TRBJ2-7, with D unresolved. The CDR3 is 12 residues long. The V end was cut by 3 bases, the J end by 4 bases, with 7 bases between. CDR1 SGHAT and CDR2 FQNNGV come from the germline V gene. The CDR3 bases are TGTGCCAGCAGCTTTGGCCTGTACGAGCAGTACTTC. Translation gives CASSFGLYEQYF.

This rearrangement joins TRBV20-1 to TRBJ1-5, with D possibly matching TRBD1 (6 bases). The CDR3 runs to 14 residues. Germline CDR1 DFQATT, CDR2 SNEGSKA (reference sequence). The CDR3 nucleotides are TGCAGCTACGCTAGGACAGTTAGCAATCAGCCCCAGCATTTT. Translated, it gives CSYARTVSNQPQHF.